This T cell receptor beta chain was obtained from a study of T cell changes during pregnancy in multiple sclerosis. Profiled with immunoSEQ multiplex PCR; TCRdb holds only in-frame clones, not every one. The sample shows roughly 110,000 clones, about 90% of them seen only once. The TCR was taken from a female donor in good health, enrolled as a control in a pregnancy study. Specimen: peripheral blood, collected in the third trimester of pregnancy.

The CDR3 is CASNGVGNEKLFF. The CDR3 DNA follows: TGTGCCAGCAACGGGGTTGGTAATGAAAAACTGTTTTTT. V gene TRBV14 combines with J gene TRBJ1-4, with no clear D. CDR1 is SGHDN and CDR2 is FVKESK in the germline V gene. CDR3 length: 13 amino acids. V was pared by 7 bases and J by 4 bases, with 10 bases between.